This note documents a single T cell receptor (beta chain) sequence. The CDR3 runs 15 residues. Per the germline V gene, CDR1 is SGHTA and CDR2 is FQGTGA. The ends were cut back, 3 bases at V and 0 bases at J, with 11 bases in the middle. PCR involved 60 Vbeta and 13 Jbeta primers. Clones were sequenced by immunoSEQ multiplex PCR, and TCRdb holds only the in-frame ones, with some missing. The sample yields approximately 170,000 clones, around 80% seen once. This entry belongs to a study of cytomegalovirus exposure and HLA in healthy donors. As for the donors, each was a healthy bone marrow donor. The V gene is TRBV7-3, the J gene TRBJ1-1, with D maybe TRBD1 (6 bases). The TCR comes from a male donor in good health and CMV-seronegative. The sequencing sample was made of PBMCs. The CDR3 DNA reads TGTGCCAGCAGCTTTGCTCAGGGGATGAACACTGAAGCTTTCTTT. Translated, it gives CASSFAQGMNTEAFF.